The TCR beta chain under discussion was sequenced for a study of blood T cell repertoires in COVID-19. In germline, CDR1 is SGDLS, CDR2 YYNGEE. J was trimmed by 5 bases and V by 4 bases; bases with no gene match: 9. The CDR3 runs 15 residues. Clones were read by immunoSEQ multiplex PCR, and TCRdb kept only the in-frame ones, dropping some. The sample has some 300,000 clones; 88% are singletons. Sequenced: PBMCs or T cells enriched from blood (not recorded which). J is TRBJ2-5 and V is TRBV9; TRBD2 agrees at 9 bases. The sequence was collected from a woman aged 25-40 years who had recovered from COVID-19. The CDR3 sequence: CASSSLGTSSETQYF. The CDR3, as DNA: TGTGCCAGCAGCTCCTTAGGGACTAGCTCGGAGACCCAGTACTTC.